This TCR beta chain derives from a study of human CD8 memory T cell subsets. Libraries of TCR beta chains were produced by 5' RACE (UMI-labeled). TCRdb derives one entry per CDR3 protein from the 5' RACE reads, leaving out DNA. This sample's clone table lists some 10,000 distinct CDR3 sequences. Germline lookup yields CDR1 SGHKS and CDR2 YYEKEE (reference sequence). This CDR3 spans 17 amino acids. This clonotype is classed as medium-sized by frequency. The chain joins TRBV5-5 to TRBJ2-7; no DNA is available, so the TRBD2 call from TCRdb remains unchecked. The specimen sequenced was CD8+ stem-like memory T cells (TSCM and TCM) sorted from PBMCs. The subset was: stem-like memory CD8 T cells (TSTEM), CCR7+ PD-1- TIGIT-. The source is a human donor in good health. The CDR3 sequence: CASSAGLAGARDYEQYF.